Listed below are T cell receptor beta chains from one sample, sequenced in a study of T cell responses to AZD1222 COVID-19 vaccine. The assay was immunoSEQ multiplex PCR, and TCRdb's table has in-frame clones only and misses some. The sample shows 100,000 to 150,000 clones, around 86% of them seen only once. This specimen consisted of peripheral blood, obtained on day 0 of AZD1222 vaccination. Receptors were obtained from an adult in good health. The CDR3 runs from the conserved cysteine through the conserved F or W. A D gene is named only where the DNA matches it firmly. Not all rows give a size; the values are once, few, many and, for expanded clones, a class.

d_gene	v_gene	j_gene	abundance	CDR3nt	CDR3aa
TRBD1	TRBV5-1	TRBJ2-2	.	TGCGCCAGCAGCGCCGACCCCTACAGGGGGCAGAACACCGGGGAGCTGTTTTTT	CASSADPYRGQNTGELFF
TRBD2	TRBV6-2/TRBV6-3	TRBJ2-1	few	TGTGCCAGCAGTAAAGGGGATAGCGGGGGGCCGTTCTTC	CASSKGDSGGPFF
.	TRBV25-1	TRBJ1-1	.	TGTGCCAGCAGTGTGTCACAGGGATCGTGGAACACTGAAGCTTTCTTT	CASSVSQGSWNTEAFF
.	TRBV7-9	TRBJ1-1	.	TGTGCCAGCAGCCCACAGCGGGGGAATACCGAAGCTTTCTTT	CASSPQRGNTEAFF
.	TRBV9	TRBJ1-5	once	TGTGCCAGCAGCGGAAGGTTACAGGGACCCGAGAAGAATCAGCCCCAGCATTTT	CASSGRLQGPEKNQPQHF
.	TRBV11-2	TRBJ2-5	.	TGTGCCAGCAGCTTATTCACAGGCGACCAAGAGACCCAGTACTTC	CASSLFTGDQETQYF
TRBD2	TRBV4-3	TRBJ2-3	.	TGCGCCAGCAGCCAAGAAAGCAGGACTAGCGGCTCCACAGATACGCAGTATTTT	CASSQESRTSGSTDTQYF
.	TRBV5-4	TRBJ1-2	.	TGTGCCAGCAGCTCAAAACAGGGAGTTAACTATGGCTACACCTTC	CASSSKQGVNYGYTF
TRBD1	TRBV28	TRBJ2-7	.	TGTGCCAGCCTCACCCGGACAGGATACGAGCAGTACTTC	CASLTRTGYEQYF
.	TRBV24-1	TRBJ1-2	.	TGTGCCACCAGTGATCGGTACGGGGAAACTAACTATGGCTACACCTTC	CATSDRYGETNYGYTF
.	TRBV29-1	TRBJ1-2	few	TGCAGCGTTGAAACCCGGGGGGCTGCCAATGGCTACACCTTC	CSVETRGAANGYTF
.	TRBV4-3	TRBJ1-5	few	TGCGCCAGCAGCCAAGATTTGGGTGACCAGCCCCAGCATTTT	CASSQDLGDQPQHF
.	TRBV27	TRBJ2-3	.	TGTGCCAGCAGTTTACTGGCCCTCACAGATACGCAGTATTTT	CASSLLALTDTQYF
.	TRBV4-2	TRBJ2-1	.	TGTGCCAGCAGCCGGGACCCCTTGGGGGGAGGCAACAATGAGCAGTTCTTC	CASSRDPLGGGNNEQFF
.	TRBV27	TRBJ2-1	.	TGTGCCAGCAGTTTATCGCGGTGGCAGCTCCACAATGAGCAGTTCTTC	CASSLSRWQLHNEQFF
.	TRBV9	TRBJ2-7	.	TGTGCCAGCAGCGTAGGACTTACCTACGAGCAGTACTTC	CASSVGLTYEQYF
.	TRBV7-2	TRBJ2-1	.	TGTGCCAGCAGCTTATCATGGGGTTCCCCCAATGAGCAGTTCTTC	CASSLSWGSPNEQFF
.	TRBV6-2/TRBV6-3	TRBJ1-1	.	TGTGCCAGCAGTTTCCAGGGCACTGAAGCTTTCTTT	CASSFQGTEAFF
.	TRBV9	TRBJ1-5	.	TGTGCCAGCAGTCCGTGGGACACTAGCAATCAGCCCCAGCATTTT	CASSPWDTSNQPQHF
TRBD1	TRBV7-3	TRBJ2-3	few	TGTGCCAGCAGCCTTACAGGGGGGTCAGATACGCAGTATTTT	CASSLTGGSDTQYF
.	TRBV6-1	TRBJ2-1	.	TGTGCCAGCAGTGAACGTTTTAACCGAAGAAAGAGCTCCTACAATGAGCAGTTCTTC	CASSERFNRRKSSYNEQFF
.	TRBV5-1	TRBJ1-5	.	TGCGCCAGCAGCTTGGGCACAAGCAATCAGCCCCAGCATTTT	CASSLGTSNQPQHF